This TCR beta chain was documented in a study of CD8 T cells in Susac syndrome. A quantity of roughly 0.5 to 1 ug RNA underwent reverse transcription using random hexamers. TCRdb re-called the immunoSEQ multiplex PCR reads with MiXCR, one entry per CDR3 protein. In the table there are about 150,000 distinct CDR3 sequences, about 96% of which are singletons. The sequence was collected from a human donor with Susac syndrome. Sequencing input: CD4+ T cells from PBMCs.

CDR3 in DNA: TGTGCCAGCAGTCCTCCGGGACGAGCGAACACCGGGGAGCTGTTTTTT. Amino acids: CASSPPGRANTGELFF. This chain joins TRBV14 and TRBJ2-2; the D gene could be TRBD1 or TRBD2 (5 bases each). From germline, CDR1 is SGHDN and CDR2 FVKESK. The V end was cut by 6 bases, the J end by 0 bases, with 14 bases between. The CDR3 contains 16 residues.